The entry below gives a single TCR beta chain sequence along with its context. Its antigen is currently unknown. The data originate from a study of neurological immune-mediated disorders. 5'RACE with 10-nucleotide random UMIs generated the cDNA. In each sequencing run, over 180 million TCR-beta sequences were generated from 15-18 subjects. A single record per CDR3 protein comes from TCRdb applying MiXCR to the 5' RACE reads. This repertoire shows roughly 62,000 distinct CDR3 sequences, 9.5% to 12% found once; its top ten account for less than 2%. Study-wide results and caveats: HTLV-1-associated myelopathy displayed the greatest TCR clonal expansion, and multiple sclerosis exhibited the smallest, lower than that of healthy controls. Expanded clones shared no CDR3 amino acid sequences across subjects, suggesting private repertoires in all groups.

The CDR3 extends over 15 amino acids. Germline assignment: CDR1 LGHDT and CDR2 YNNKEL (reference sequence). Deletions cut 3 bases from V and 8 bases from J, with 19 bases between. What was sequenced was PBMCs. The chain couples TRBV3-1 to TRBJ1-2; D ambiguous. The clonotype originates from a man aged 55 to 69 in good health. CDR3 loop: CASSHHRAAPEGYTF. The CDR3 coding sequence is TGTGCCAGCAGCCATCATAGAGCGGCTCCGGAAGGCTACACCTTC. The full variable domain, its missing parts supplied by reference TRBV3-1 and TRBJ1-2, is DTAVSQTPKYLVTQMGNDKSIKCEQNLGHDTMYWYKQDSKKFLKIMFSYNNKELIINETVPNRFSPKSPDKAHLNLHINSLELGDSAVYFCASSHHRAAPEGYTFGSGTRLTVV.